A single sample gave rise to the 30 T cell receptor beta chains below, sequenced in a study of T cell changes during pregnancy in multiple sclerosis. Using immunoSEQ multiplex PCR, the repertoire was profiled, and TCRdb retains in-frame clones only, with some absent. The sample holds about 43,000 clones; almost 90% are singletons and the top ten take around 4.7%. The source was peripheral blood, collected in the second trimester of pregnancy. The receptors were gathered from a female donor in good health, enrolled as a control in a pregnancy study.

The J gene is TRBJ2-2, the V gene TRBV10-3; TRBD2 might be the D (5 bases). V was shortened by 4 bases and J by 2 bases, with 11 bases between the two germline ends. The CDR3 is made up of 15 amino acids. Germline CDR1 reads ENHRY; CDR2 reads SYGVKD. CDR3: CAISVRERNTGELFF. Written as DNA, the CDR3 is TGTGCCATCAGTGTGAGGGAGCGAAACACCGGGGAGCTGTTTTTT.

CDR3: CAITGLAGPLNEQFF. The CDR3 nucleotides read TGTGCCATCACTGGACTAGCGGGGCCCCTCAATGAGCAGTTCTTC. The rearrangement links TRBV10-3 to TRBJ2-1; TRBD2 agrees at 12 bases. The CDR3 contains 15 residues. Trimming took 7 bases from V and 6 from J; bases not matched to a gene: 7. Germline-derived CDR1 and CDR2 are ENHRY and SYGVKD.

This chain joins TRBV29-1 and TRBJ1-2; 7 bases are a match to TRBD1. CDR3 length equals 12 residues. Germline lookup yields CDR1 SQVTM and CDR2 ANQGSEA. The V segment lost 4 bases and the J segment 5 bases; nucleotides outside the gene matches: 4. CDR3 amino acids: CSVAGTEYGYTF. CDR3 bases: TGCAGCGTTGCAGGGACAGAATATGGCTACACCTTC.

The chain combines TRBV7-2 with TRBJ1-2; 7 positions match TRBD1. This CDR3 is 13 amino acids long. Unmatched junction bases numbered 2, after V lost 5 bases and J lost 2 bases. Germline CDR1 SGHTA, CDR2 FQGNSA. CDR3: CASSPDRNYGYTF. The CDR3 bases are TGTGCCAGCAGCCCGGACAGGAACTATGGCTACACCTTC.

The chain joins TRBV5-6 to TRBJ2-2, with 9 bases identical to TRBD2. J was trimmed by 6 bases and V by 0 bases; bases with no gene match: 9. Germline CDR1 SGHDT, CDR2 YYEEEE. The CDR3 contains 17 residues. The CDR3 spells CASSLERLAGRAGELFF. CDR3 nucleotide sequence: TGTGCCAGCAGCTTGGAAAGGCTAGCGGGAAGGGCCGGGGAGCTGTTTTTT.

V and J are TRBV30 and TRBJ2-3; TRBD1 is a possible D gene (6 bases). Trimming took 0 bases from V and 3 from J, leaving 10 bases between them. The V gene's germline CDR1 is GTSNPN and CDR2 SVGIG (reference sequence). CDR3 size: 14 residues. CDR3 amino acids: CAWSVDSLTDTQYF. The CDR3 nucleotides read TGTGCCTGGAGTGTGGACAGCCTTACAGATACGCAGTATTTT.

This chain connects TRBV6-5 to TRBJ1-2; D call uncertain. The CDR3 totals 12 residues. Trimming pared 7 bases from V and 4 bases from J, leaving 10 bases between. In germline, CDR1 is MNHEY, CDR2 SVGAGI. CDR3 in DNA: TGTGCCAGCACCCCGGGAGTCTATGGCTACACCTTC. Amino acids: CASTPGVYGYTF.

V usage is TRBV11-3 and J usage is TRBJ2-1; 10 positions agree with TRBD2. The CDR3 is made up of 15 amino acids. Germline CDR1 and CDR2: SGHNT and YENEEA. Losses at the gene ends were 8 bases for V and 0 bases for J; bases not matched to a gene: 4. For the CDR3, the DNA is TGTGCCAGCGGTAGCGGGAGGAGCTCCTACAATGAGCAGTTCTTC. Translating it yields CASGSGRSSYNEQFF.

This sequence joins TRBV4-1 and TRBJ1-1; unclear D gene. The germline V gene has CDR1 MGHRA and CDR2 YSYEKL. There are 13 residues in the CDR3. Trimming shortened V by 6 bases and J by 1 base, and 9 bases separated the two germline ends. This CDR3 reads CASSRGRNTEAFF. CDR3 nucleotides: TGCGCCAGCAGTCGCGGGAGGAACACTGAAGCTTTCTTT.

The chain is built from TRBV14 and TRBJ2-7; D may be TRBD2 (6 bases). The CDR3 loop spans 12 amino acids. CDR1 is SGHDN and CDR2 is FVKESK in the germline V gene. V was clipped by 3 bases and J by 3 bases, with 6 bases between them. CDR3 in amino acids: CASSQGGYEQYF. The CDR3 coding sequence is TGTGCCAGCAGCCAGGGGGGCTACGAGCAGTACTTC.

The rearrangement links TRBV6-6 to TRBJ1-2; possible D gene TRBD1, 5 bases. With 6 bases removed from V and 4 bases from J, the gap between germline ends came to 18 bases. The CDR3 has 15 amino acids. Looked up from germline, CDR1 is MNHNY and CDR2 is SVGAGI (reference sequence). The CDR3 here is CASSPKGGDGYGYTF. The CDR3 DNA reads as TGTGCCAGCAGCCCAAAGGGAGGGGACGGCTATGGCTACACCTTC.

The V call is TRBV6-5, the J call TRBJ1-2; D remains ambiguous. The CDR3 is 13 amino acids. Germline loops: CDR1 MNHEY, CDR2 SVGAGI. The V end was cut by 2 bases, the J end by 7 bases, with 11 bases between. The DNA of the CDR3 is TGTGCCAGCAGTTACGGCTCCGCTTCTGGCTACACCTTC. Encoded protein: CASSYGSASGYTF.

This chain joins TRBV30 and TRBJ1-4; D is undetermined. V was clipped by 6 bases and J by 8 bases, with 16 bases between them. Germline V gene sequence: CDR1 GTSNPN, CDR2 SVGIG (reference sequence). This CDR3 spans 13 amino acids. CDR3 region: CACPGPSGEKLFF. CDR3 nucleotide sequence: TGTGCCTGCCCCGGGCCTTCGGGGGAAAAACTGTTTTTT.

The rearrangement joins TRBV7-6 to TRBJ2-7; 8 bases fit TRBD1. The V gene's germline CDR1 is SGHVS and CDR2 FNYEAQ. The CDR3 contains 16 residues. V was pared by 1 base and J by 3 bases, with 8 bases of the junction left unmatched. CDR3 sequence (DNA): TGTGCCAGCAGCTTAGTCAATGGACAGGGCGTCTACGAGCAGTACTTC. It is translated as CASSLVNGQGVYEQYF.

The V and J genes are TRBV9 and TRBJ1-5; TRBD1 aligns across 8 bases. In germline, CDR1 is SGDLS, CDR2 YYNGEE. The CDR3 sequence is 14 residues long. With 4 bases clipped from V and 3 bases from J, the junction kept 3 bases outside the gene matches. CDR3 loop: CASSQTGVNQPQHF. CDR3 DNA sequence: TGTGCCAGCAGCCAGACAGGGGTCAATCAGCCCCAGCATTTT.

The V gene is TRBV5-1, the J gene TRBJ2-2; the D is unclear. V dropped 2 bases and J dropped 4 bases, with 12 bases sitting between them. The CDR3 is 15 amino acids. Per the germline V gene, CDR1 is SGHRS and CDR2 is YFSETQ. CDR3 DNA sequence: TGCGCCAGCAGCTTCACAGCTATGGGCACCGGGGAGCTGTTTTTT. It yields the protein CASSFTAMGTGELFF. Full variable domain (rest looked up from reference TRBV5-1 and TRBJ2-2): KAGVTQTPRYLIKTRGQQVTLSCSPISGHRSVSWYQQTPGQGLQFLFEYFSETQRNKGNFPGRFSGRQFSNSRSEMNVSTLELGDSALYLCASSFTAMGTGELFFGEGSRLTVL.

In the case of this clone: Compared with germline, one end of the junction differs, possibly owing to a read error. This chain connects TRBV5-6 to TRBJ1-4; TRBD1 matches 9 bases. The CDR3 has 13 amino acids. Per the germline V gene, CDR1 is SGHDT and CDR2 is YYEEEE. The CDR3 sequence: CASSPSPDRGVIF. The CDR3 DNA reads as TGTGCCAGCAGCCCGTCACCGGACAGGGGAGTGATTTTT.

The chain couples TRBV7-6 to TRBJ2-1; 12 bases match TRBD2. This CDR3 has 18 residues. V lost 1 base, J lost 2 bases, and 6 bases stayed unmatched. CDR1 and CDR2 from the germline V gene are SGHVS and FNYEAQ. The CDR3 DNA sequence: TGTGCCAGCAGCTTAGACCTAGCGGGAGGGATAACCTACAATGAGCAGTTCTTC. Its protein is CASSLDLAGGITYNEQFF.

The gene calls are TRBV5-4 and TRBJ2-5, with TRBD2 as a possible D gene (7 bases). V lost 1 base and J 5 bases, leaving 12 bases between the germline ends. The CDR3 is 14 residues long. Germline V gives CDR1 SGHNT, CDR2 YYREEE (reference sequence). DNA of the CDR3: TGTGCCAGCAGCTTGTGGGGGGGCCGGGAGACCCAGTACTTC. Residues: CASSLWGGRETQYF.

The V gene is TRBV7-9, the J gene TRBJ1-2; 9 bases fit TRBD1. The CDR3 spans 15 residues. CDR1 SEHNR and CDR2 FQNEAQ come from the germline V gene (reference sequence). Unmatched junction bases numbered 9, after V lost 7 bases and J lost 3 bases. CDR3 in amino acids: CASISSGDRDYGYTF. The CDR3 bases are TGTGCCAGCATCTCTTCCGGGGACAGGGACTATGGCTACACCTTC. Together with reference TRBV7-9 and TRBJ1-2, the CDR3 gives the full variable domain: DTGVSQNPRHKITKRGQNVTFRCDPISEHNRLYWYRQTLGQGPEFLTYFQNEAQLEKSRLLSDRFSAERPKGSFSTLEIQRTEQGDSAMYLCASISSGDRDYGYTFGSGTRLTVV.

The gene calls are TRBV5-4 and TRBJ2-1; TRBD2 matches at 13 bases. The CDR3 sequence is 18 residues long. Germline CDR1 is SGHNT and CDR2 is YYREEE (reference sequence). Trimming at V came to 0 bases and at J to 5 bases, leaving 8 bases not matched to a gene. The chain's CDR3 is CASSLVTLGTSGNNEQFF. CDR3 nucleotides: TGTGCCAGCAGCTTGGTCACACTCGGGACTAGCGGGAACAATGAGCAGTTCTTC.

V is TRBV2 and J is TRBJ1-5; the D is unclear. This CDR3 contains 14 residues. With 1 base removed from V and 1 base from J, the gap between germline ends came to 5 bases. Germline V lookup: CDR1 SNHLY, CDR2 FYNNEI. The CDR3 nucleotides read TGTGCCAGCAGTGAAGTAGTAAGCAATCAGCCCCAGCATTTT. This codes for CASSEVVSNQPQHF.

This chain connects TRBV19 to TRBJ2-7, with 9 bases that match TRBD1. This CDR3 is built from 15 residues. Looked up from germline, CDR1 is LNHDA and CDR2 is SQIVND (reference sequence). Trimming cost V 7 bases and J 0 bases; bases outside gene matches: 7. CDR3 in DNA: TGTGCCAGTAACCCGGGACAGGGAAGCTCCTACGAGCAGTACTTC. This sequence encodes CASNPGQGSSYEQYF.

This clone has just one count. V and J are TRBV9 and TRBJ1-6; 7 bases align to TRBD1. Per the germline V gene, CDR1 is SGDLS and CDR2 is YYNGEE. CDR3 size: 15 residues. The V gene end was trimmed by 2 bases and the J gene end by 5 bases; junction bases not matched to a gene: 4. The CDR3 nucleotides are TGTGCCAGCAGCGTCCGGGGGACAGATAATTCACCCCTCCACTTT. Translation: CASSVRGTDNSPLHF.

This clone appeared a single time. The chain carries TRBV18 and TRBJ1-2; no clear D. The CDR3 has 12 residues. V gave up 1 base and J gave up 6 bases, with 6 bases separating them. Germline CDR1 is KGHSH and CDR2 is LQKENI. The CDR3 DNA sequence: TGTGCCAGCTCACCACTCGGGGATGGCTACACCTTC. Residues: CASSPLGDGYTF.

The chain is built from TRBV30 and TRBJ1-1; D is ambiguous. The ends were cut back, 3 bases at V and 2 bases at J, with 10 bases in the middle. Germline V gene lookup returns CDR1 GTSNPN and CDR2 SVGIG (reference sequence). The CDR3 consists of 13 residues. DNA of the CDR3: TGTGCCTGGAGGAGGCAGATAAACACTGAAGCTTTCTTT. This translates into CAWRRQINTEAFF.

The chain links TRBV5-6 to TRBJ2-2; 10 nucleotides agree with TRBD2. Unmatched junction bases numbered 10, after V lost 4 bases and J lost 4 bases. The CDR3 has 17 residues. CDR1 SGHDT and CDR2 YYEEEE come from the germline V gene. The CDR3 nucleotides read TGTGCCAGCAGCCCGGCCCCGGGACTAGCGCTCACCGGGGAGCTGTTTTTT. Its translation: CASSPAPGLALTGELFF.

This rearrangement joins TRBV13 to TRBJ2-7; 10 nucleotides agree with TRBD1. Germline V gives CDR1 PRHDT, CDR2 FYEKMQ (reference sequence). The V gene end was trimmed by 5 bases and the J gene end by 5 bases; junction bases not matched to a gene: 9. CDR3 length: 15 residues. The CDR3 region has the DNA TGTGCCAGCAGCGCACATACCGGGACAGGGGACGAGCAGTACTTC. It encodes CASSAHTGTGDEQYF.

This rearrangement joins TRBV7-2 to TRBJ1-4; 7 bases line up with TRBD1. Germline assignment: CDR1 SGHTA and CDR2 FQGNSA. The CDR3 totals 16 residues. J was trimmed by 12 bases and V by 4 bases; bases with no gene match: 17. The CDR3 DNA sequence: TGTGCCAGCAGCTCCCGGGAACAGGGGATGGTTGGGGAACTGTTTTTT. It codes for CASSSREQGMVGELFF.

This clone was picked up a small number of times. V and J are TRBV19 and TRBJ1-5; D perhaps matches TRBD1 (5 bases). This CDR3 contains 13 residues. Germline loops: CDR1 LNHDA, CDR2 SQIVND (reference sequence). V was cut by 5 bases and J by 5 bases, with 10 bases left in between. Here the CDR3 DNA reads TGTGCCAGTAGTCCTCAAGGGGATCAGCCCCAGCATTTT. It specifies CASSPQGDQPQHF.